The 32 T cell receptor beta chains given below trace back to one sample, sequenced in a study of shared clonotypes between healthy human individuals. Produced via immunoSEQ multiplex PCR; TCRdb's table is partial and in-frame only. The top ten clones hold 1.5% to 2% of a sample with 740,000 or so clones, approximately 73% of them seen once. Input material: memory CD4+ T cells sorted from blood. Specified subset: CD45RA-negative fraction. The receptors stem from a woman in her twenties or thirties in good health.

This chain uses TRBV29-1 with TRBJ1-2; D uncertain. The germline V and J ends were trimmed by 4 bases and 5 bases, with 17 bases remaining between them. Germline V CDR1 and CDR2: SQVTM, ANQGSEA. The CDR3 is made up of 14 amino acids. DNA of the CDR3: TGCAGCGTTGTGGACGAGGTGGTACCGTATGGCTACACCTTC. The encoded protein is CSVVDEVVPYGYTF.

In this sample, this clone turned up a few times. The chain has TRBV30 and TRBJ2-1; maybe TRBD2 (7 bases). The germline V gene encodes CDR1 GTSNPN and CDR2 SVGIG (reference sequence). CDR3 length: 14 residues. Trimming cost V 2 bases and J 9 bases, with 17 bases left between them. In nucleotides, the CDR3 is TGTGCCTGGAGTATCGGAAGGGGGGGAGGTGAGCAGTTCTTC. Translating gives CAWSIGRGGGEQFF.

This clone was seen once. This sequence joins TRBV7-6 and TRBJ2-6; D possibly corresponds to TRBD1 (6 bases). The V end was cut by 5 bases, the J end by 4 bases, with 18 bases between. The CDR3 is 17 amino acids. The germline gives CDR1 SGHVS, CDR2 FNYEAQ. This CDR3 is CASSRNRGGTGANVLTF. The CDR3 DNA follows: TGTGCCAGCAGCCGGAATCGGGGTGGGACAGGGGCCAACGTCCTGACTTTC.

Written as DNA, the CDR3 is TGTGCCAGCAGTGGCACTGGACAGAGCTCCTACAATGAGCAGTTCTTC. Its protein is CASSGTGQSSYNEQFF. The chain has TRBV2 and TRBJ2-1; the D gene is possibly TRBD1 (6 bases). V lost 4 bases to trimming and J lost 0 bases, with 13 bases between them. Germline CDR1 is SNHLY and CDR2 is FYNNEI. The CDR3 runs to 16 residues.

The chain uses TRBV28 and TRBJ2-7; D is possibly TRBD1 (5 bases). Looked up from germline, CDR1 is MDHEN and CDR2 is SYDVKM. The CDR3 spans 12 residues. Trimming stripped 6 bases from V and 6 bases from J, with 12 bases between. The DNA for the CDR3 is TGTGCCAGCAGACTCCAGGGTACCGAGCAGTACTTC. It specifies CASRLQGTEQYF.

J is TRBJ2-1 and V is TRBV5-4, with 11 positions matching TRBD2. The J segment lost 9 bases and the V segment lost 3 bases, leaving 8 bases of the junction unmatched. The CDR3 runs to 15 residues. Germline lookup yields CDR1 SGHNT and CDR2 YYREEE (reference sequence). The CDR3 protein is CASSSLAGGGREQFF. DNA of the CDR3: TGTGCCAGCAGCTCCCTAGCGGGAGGTGGGCGTGAGCAGTTCTTC.

Remarks on this clone: The same CDR3 arises from other DNA sequences in this sample as well. This chain connects TRBV2 to TRBJ2-7; D call uncertain. Looked up from germline, CDR1 is SNHLY and CDR2 is FYNNEI. V was shortened by 2 bases and J by 3 bases, with 5 bases between the two germline ends. This CDR3 contains 12 residues. CDR3: CASSEQSYEQYF. The CDR3, as DNA: TGTGCCAGCAGTGAACAGAGCTACGAGCAGTACTTC. Supplemented by reference TRBV2 and TRBJ2-7, the full variable domain reads EPEVTQTPSHQVTQMGQEVILRCVPISNHLYFYWYRQILGQKVEFLVSFYNNEISEKSEIFDDQFSVERPDGSNFTLKIRSTKLEDSAMYFCASSEQSYEQYFGPGTRLTVT.

This clone was observed once. The chain uses TRBV10-3 and TRBJ2-1; D possibly matches TRBD1 or TRBD2 (6 bases each). V gave up 7 bases and J gave up 8 bases, with 12 bases separating them. In germline, CDR1 is ENHRY, CDR2 SYGVKD. The CDR3 spans 12 residues. CDR3 nucleotide sequence: TGTGCCATCAAAGCGGAGGGGGATGAGCAGTTCTTC. Its protein is CAIKAEGDEQFF.

This chain uses TRBV2 with TRBJ1-5, with D uncertain. The V end was cut by 3 bases, the J end by 2 bases, with 5 bases between. This CDR3 region has 13 residues. In germline, CDR1 is SNHLY, CDR2 FYNNEI. The DNA of the CDR3 is TGTGCCAGCAGTGATTCCGGCAATCAGCCCCAGCATTTT. This codes for CASSDSGNQPQHF. Using reference TRBV2 and TRBJ1-5 for the parts outside the CDR3, the full variable domain is EPEVTQTPSHQVTQMGQEVILRCVPISNHLYFYWYRQILGQKVEFLVSFYNNEISEKSEIFDDQFSVERPDGSNFTLKIRSTKLEDSAMYFCASSDSGNQPQHFGDGTRLSIL.

This chain connects TRBV2 to TRBJ1-4; no firm D call. The CDR3 length is 15 residues. Trimming shortened V by 5 bases and J by 5 bases, and 15 bases separated the two germline ends. Per the germline V gene, CDR1 is SNHLY and CDR2 is FYNNEI. This CDR3 is CASSYSTEENEKLFF. The DNA of the CDR3 is TGTGCCAGCAGTTACAGCACGGAGGAGAATGAAAAACTGTTTTTT.

This clone was recorded only once. CDR3 sequence: CASSDRLSNQPQHF. The CDR3 DNA follows: TGTGCCAGCTCAGACCGGCTGAGCAATCAGCCCCAGCATTTT. The gene calls are TRBV2 and TRBJ1-5, with D unclear. The CDR3 is 14 residues long. Germline CDR1 SNHLY, CDR2 FYNNEI. V was pared by 8 bases and J by 1 base, with 12 bases between.

The rearrangement joins TRBV6-5 to TRBJ2-3; 10 nucleotides agree with TRBD2. Looked up from germline, CDR1 is MNHEY and CDR2 is SVGAGI. The CDR3 has 16 amino acids. Germline trimming cut 2 bases from V and 1 base from J; bases unmatched to any gene: 3. CDR3 nucleotide sequence: TGTGCCAGCAGTTACACTAGCGGGACCGGCACAGATACGCAGTATTTT. Translated: CASSYTSGTGTDTQYF.

This clone was counted a few times. The J gene is TRBJ2-1, the V gene TRBV4-1; no firm D call. V was clipped by 1 base and J by 8 bases, with 9 bases between them. This CDR3 region has 13 residues. Looked up from germline, CDR1 is MGHRA and CDR2 is YSYEKL. In nucleotides, the CDR3 is TGCGCCAGCAGCCAAGGCATCGCTCATGAGCAGTTCTTC. Protein: CASSQGIAHEQFF.

The CDR3 DNA reads as TGTGCCAGCAGCCAAACCGGGACAGGCGGGCCCCAGCATTTT. The encoded protein is CASSQTGTGGPQHF. J is TRBJ1-5 and V is TRBV4-2; TRBD1 matches 8 bases. CDR1 and CDR2 (germline): LGHNA, YNFKEQ. This CDR3 contains 14 residues. The V and J ends lost 2 bases and 9 bases, in that order; junction bases with no gene match: 6.

The genes are TRBV11-2 and TRBJ2-1; 7 bases align to TRBD2. Germline CDR1 is SGHAT and CDR2 is FQNNGV. This CDR3 spans 16 amino acids. V lost 3 bases and J lost 2; bases outside the gene matches: 7. The CDR3 DNA follows: TGTGCCAGCAGCTTTACGGGAGCGGGAACCTACAATGAGCAGTTCTTC. The encoded protein is CASSFTGAGTYNEQFF.

The chain employs TRBV27 and TRBJ1-4; 9 nucleotides match TRBD1. The germline V gene has CDR1 MNHEY and CDR2 SMNVEV (reference sequence). The CDR3 has 15 amino acids. The V and J ends lost 4 bases and 3 bases, in that order; junction bases with no gene match: 3. DNA for the CDR3: TGTGCCAGCAGTTCTCGGACAGGGGCTAATGAAAAACTGTTTTTT. It yields the protein CASSSRTGANEKLFF.

The chain links TRBV27 to TRBJ1-5, with 7 bases aligning to TRBD1. With 6 bases clipped from V and 2 bases from J, the junction kept 10 bases outside the gene matches. CDR1 and CDR2 from the germline V gene are MNHEY and SMNVEV (reference sequence). CDR3 length: 16 amino acids. CDR3 loop: CASRGRGRYGNQPQHF. DNA of the CDR3: TGTGCCAGCAGAGGGAGGGGGCGATACGGCAATCAGCCCCAGCATTTT.

The DNA of the CDR3 is TGTGCCAGCAGCGGCGGCAGCTCCTATAATTCACCCCTCCACTTT. The encoded protein is CASSGGSSYNSPLHF. J is TRBJ1-6 and V is TRBV7-9, with no clear D. CDR3 length equals 15 residues. Trimming took 5 bases from V and 0 from J, leaving 8 bases between them. Germline CDR1 is SEHNR and CDR2 is FQNEAQ (reference sequence).

This clone was observed a few times. This chain links TRBV11-2 with TRBJ2-5, with 14 bases that match TRBD2. From germline, CDR1 is SGHAT and CDR2 FQNNGV. There are 16 residues in the CDR3. Trimming removed 4 bases from V and 4 bases from J; junction bases left unmatched: 5. CDR3 DNA sequence: TGTGCCAGCAGCTCTTCGGGACTAGCGGGGGCAGAGACCCAGTACTTC. Amino acid sequence: CASSSSGLAGAETQYF.

The rearrangement joins TRBV19 to TRBJ2-7, with D maybe TRBD2 (6 bases). The germline gives CDR1 LNHDA, CDR2 SQIVND (reference sequence). V lost 2 bases and J lost 7, with 15 bases in between. This CDR3 contains 14 residues. For the CDR3, the DNA is TGTGCCAGTAGTATACCCCAAAAAGGGAGGGAGCAGTACTTC. Amino acid sequence: CASSIPQKGREQYF.

The V gene is TRBV13, the J gene TRBJ2-7, with 10 bases that match TRBD2. Per germline, CDR1 PRHDT and CDR2 FYEKMQ (reference sequence). The V and J ends lost 5 bases and 1 base, in that order; junction bases with no gene match: 8. CDR3 length equals 16 residues. The CDR3 DNA is TGTGCCAGCAGCCCGGCCCCTAGCGGGAGTTCCTACGAGCAGTACTTC. It translates to CASSPAPSGSSYEQYF.

For this clone: This sample includes further DNA sequences coding for the same CDR3. This chain uses TRBV5-1 with TRBJ2-1; 9 nucleotides agree with TRBD2. J was trimmed by 3 bases and V by 2 bases; bases with no gene match: 3. The CDR3 has 15 amino acids. CDR1 is SGHRS and CDR2 is YFSETQ in the germline V gene. CDR3 in amino acids: CASSLDSGSYNEQFF. In nucleotides, the CDR3 is TGCGCCAGCAGCTTAGATAGCGGGAGCTACAATGAGCAGTTCTTC.

The chain combines TRBV28 with TRBJ2-1, with 7 bases lining up with TRBD2. With 2 bases clipped from V and 5 bases from J, the junction kept 6 bases outside the gene matches. This CDR3 comprises 15 residues. The germline gives CDR1 MDHEN, CDR2 SYDVKM. The CDR3 coding sequence is TGTGCCAGCAGTTTAGCGGGAGTACGTGACAATGAGCAGTTCTTC. This sequence encodes CASSLAGVRDNEQFF. Full variable domain (remainder filled in from reference TRBV28 and TRBJ2-1): DVKVTQSSRYLVKRTGEKVFLECVQDMDHENMFWYRQDPGLGLRLIYFSYDVKMKEKGDIPEGYSVSREKKERFSLILESASTNQTSMYLCASSLAGVRDNEQFFGPGTRLTVL.

The chain is built from TRBV7-2 and TRBJ1-4; D unresolved. The CDR3 runs to 15 residues. The germline gives CDR1 SGHTA, CDR2 FQGNSA. Trimming removed 5 bases from V and 5 bases from J, with 15 bases in between. CDR3 sequence: CASSPRAGLNEKLFF. In DNA form, the CDR3 reads TGTGCCAGCAGCCCCCGTGCAGGCCTCAATGAAAAACTGTTTTTT.

V is TRBV19 and J is TRBJ1-6, with TRBD1 matching over 8 bases. This CDR3 has 15 residues. Germline V gene lookup returns CDR1 LNHDA and CDR2 SQIVND (reference sequence). V was clipped by 5 bases and J by 6 bases; unmatched bases: 6. CDR3 loop: CASSEQGGSNSPLHF. Here the CDR3 DNA reads TGTGCCAGTAGTGAACAGGGGGGTAGTAATTCACCCCTCCACTTT.

This clone was observed a few times. The chain has TRBV30 and TRBJ2-1; TRBD2 is a possible D gene (5 bases). The CDR3 sequence is 14 residues long. Trimming removed 3 bases from V and 6 bases from J, with 15 bases in between. The germline V gene encodes CDR1 GTSNPN and CDR2 SVGIG (reference sequence). For the CDR3, the DNA is TGTGCCTGGAGCGCATTTGGGAGAATCAATGAGCAGTTCTTC. It encodes CAWSAFGRINEQFF. Supplemented by reference TRBV30 and TRBJ2-1, the full variable domain reads SQTIHQWPATLVQPVGSPLSLECTVEGTSNPNLYWYRQAAGRGLQLLFYSVGIGQISSEVPQNLSASRPQDRQFILSSKKLLLSDSGFYLCAWSAFGRINEQFFGPGTRLTVL.

The chain carries TRBV19 and TRBJ1-1, with 7 bases identical to TRBD1. V gave up 3 bases and J gave up 6 bases; unmatched junction bases: 10. Germline loops: CDR1 LNHDA, CDR2 SQIVND (reference sequence). The CDR3 covers 15 residues. The CDR3 DNA sequence: TGTGCCAGTAGTATTAGTATTAGGGGGCGCGCTGAAGCTTTCTTT. Amino acid sequence: CASSISIRGRAEAFF.

A note on this clone: An end of the junction differs from the germline gene, which may be a read error. The chain links TRBV28 to TRBJ2-7, with D maybe TRBD1 (6 bases). The CDR3 is 12 amino acids. Germline assignment: CDR1 MDHEN and CDR2 SYDVKM. The CDR3 spells CASSTSHRVTHF. The CDR3 region has the DNA TGTGCCAGCAGCACTTCACACAGGGTAACGCACTTC.

The chain links TRBV11-2 to TRBJ2-3; weak D call: TRBD2 (5 bases). Trimming left V 6 bases short and J 1 base short, with 17 bases between. Germline CDR1 reads SGHAT; CDR2 reads FQNNGV. CDR3 size: 16 residues. CDR3 in amino acids: CASRPLRVQGTDTQYF. For the CDR3, the DNA is TGTGCCAGCAGACCTCTGCGGGTTCAAGGCACAGATACGCAGTATTTT.

The rearrangement links TRBV10-3 to TRBJ2-1; D tentatively reads TRBD1 or TRBD2 (5 bases each). The V end was cut by 7 bases, the J end by 7 bases, with 11 bases between. In germline, CDR1 is ENHRY, CDR2 SYGVKD. The CDR3 spans 12 residues. This CDR3 is CAITSGPNEQFF. The CDR3 nucleotides read TGTGCCATCACGTCGGGACCTAATGAGCAGTTCTTC.

The chain couples TRBV2 to TRBJ2-1, with D unclear. This CDR3 has 14 residues. Trimming shortened V by 0 bases and J by 3 bases, and 6 bases separated the two germline ends. Germline CDR1 is SNHLY and CDR2 is FYNNEI. CDR3 in DNA: TGTGCCAGCAGTGAAGCGCAAAACTACAATGAGCAGTTCTTC. This encodes CASSEAQNYNEQFF.

This chain connects TRBV28 to TRBJ2-7; 10 bases agree with TRBD2. J lost 3 bases, V lost 4 bases, and 12 bases had no gene match. CDR1 is MDHEN and CDR2 is SYDVKM in the germline V gene. CDR3 length equals 17 residues. CDR3 sequence reads: CASSYHISGRTLYEQYF. CDR3 coding DNA: TGTGCCAGCAGTTATCACATTAGCGGGAGGACCCTCTACGAGCAGTACTTC.